These 19 T cell receptor beta chains originate from one sample sequenced in a study of blood T cell repertoires in COVID-19. The method was immunoSEQ multiplex PCR; TCRdb's version includes in-frame clones alone and lacks a portion of them. The sample has 250,000 to 300,000 clones; approximately 90% are singletons. Sequenced: PBMCs or T cells enriched from blood (not recorded which). Receptor source: a man aged 18 to 35 who had recovered from COVID-19.

The J gene is TRBJ1-6, the V gene TRBV19; the D is unclear. CDR3 length equals 16 residues. Trimming removed 5 bases at V and 4 bases at J, with 15 bases between. Germline V CDR1 and CDR2: LNHDA, SQIVND (reference sequence). CDR3 nucleotide sequence: TGTGCCAGTAGTGTTGGAGGGATGGTATATAATTCACCCCTCCACTTT. It is translated as CASSVGGMVYNSPLHF. Full variable domain (outside the CDR3, taken from reference TRBV19 and TRBJ1-6): DGGITQSPKYLFRKEGQNVTLSCEQNLNHDAMYWYRQDPGQGLRLIYYSQIVNDFQKGDIAEGYSVSREKKESFPLTVTSAQKNPTAFYLCASSVGGMVYNSPLHFGNGTRLTVT.

This clone was found once. The chain joins TRBV10-1 to TRBJ2-1, with TRBD2 matching over 8 bases. Losses at the gene ends were 2 bases for V and 10 bases for J; bases not matched to a gene: 4. CDR1 and CDR2 from the germline V gene are WNHNN and SYGVQD (reference sequence). The CDR3 loop spans 13 amino acids. The CDR3, as DNA: TGCGCCAGCAGTGAGAGGGCTAGCGGGGAGCAGTTCTTC. Translation gives CASSERASGEQFF.

J is TRBJ2-1 and V is TRBV30, with 9 bases fitting TRBD2. The CDR3 sequence is 17 residues long. CDR1 is GTSNPN and CDR2 is SVGIG in the germline V gene (reference sequence). V shed 0 bases and J 3 bases; nucleotides not matched to a gene: 9. In nucleotides, the CDR3 is TGTGCCTGGAGTGTGAGCGGGGGGAGGGGTGGCTACAATGAGCAGTTCTTC. Amino acid sequence: CAWSVSGGRGGYNEQFF. The full variable domain, its missing parts supplied by reference TRBV30 and TRBJ2-1, is SQTIHQWPATLVQPVGSPLSLECTVEGTSNPNLYWYRQAAGRGLQLLFYSVGIGQISSEVPQNLSASRPQDRQFILSSKKLLLSDSGFYLCAWSVSGGRGGYNEQFFGPGTRLTVL.

V gene TRBV11-1 combines with J gene TRBJ1-5; possible D gene TRBD1, 5 bases. The CDR3 extends over 13 amino acids. The V end was cut by 1 base, the J end by 7 bases, with 8 bases between. CDR1 is SGHAT, CDR2 FQDESV, per germline (reference sequence). CDR3 DNA sequence: TGTGCCAGCAGCTTAGAGGAGGGGCAGCCCCAGCATTTT. Translating gives CASSLEEGQPQHF.

This clone was detected a few times. Other nucleotide sequences from this sample produce the same CDR3. The chain combines TRBV7-3 with TRBJ1-2; D is possibly TRBD1 (6 bases). V lost 5 bases and J lost 2, with 9 bases in between. This CDR3 contains 13 residues. Germline V gene sequence: CDR1 SGHTA, CDR2 FQGTGA. The CDR3 DNA is TGTGCCAGCAGCCCCGACAGGAACTATGGCTACACCTTC. Its protein is CASSPDRNYGYTF.

The chain joins TRBV30 to TRBJ1-5, with D possibly matching TRBD1 (5 bases). The ends were cut back, 1 base at V and 9 bases at J, with 13 bases in the middle. The germline CDR1 and CDR2 sequences are GTSNPN and SVGIG (reference sequence). CDR3 length: 13 amino acids. The CDR3: CAWSGAGPGPQHF. The DNA of the CDR3 is TGTGCCTGGAGTGGGGCAGGGCCAGGGCCCCAGCATTTT.

The chain employs TRBV18 and TRBJ1-2, with D perhaps matching TRBD1 (6 bases). The germline V and J ends were trimmed by 5 bases and 6 bases, with 13 bases remaining between them. Germline V lookup: CDR1 KGHSH, CDR2 LQKENI. The CDR3 has 13 amino acids. CDR3 sequence reads: CASSFRQDDGYTF. The DNA for the CDR3 is TGTGCCAGCTCATTCCGACAGGATGATGGCTACACCTTC.

The V gene is TRBV28, the J gene TRBJ1-1; 7 bases are a match to TRBD1. The CDR3 loop spans 16 amino acids. Per germline, CDR1 MDHEN and CDR2 SYDVKM. V lost 5 bases, J lost 4 bases, and 13 bases stayed unmatched. The CDR3 region is CASSPPLTGWGTEAFF. CDR3 bases: TGTGCCAGCAGTCCGCCTCTGACAGGGTGGGGCACTGAAGCTTTCTTT.

This clone showed up just a few times. The CDR3 DNA reads as TGTGCCACCAGCAGAGGCGCAGGGGGGAATTCACCCCTCCACTTT. As protein: CATSRGAGGNSPLHF. This chain joins TRBV15 and TRBJ1-6, with 7 bases lining up with TRBD1. V lost 1 base and J lost 7; bases outside the gene matches: 4. The CDR3 covers 15 residues. Germline CDR1 LNHNV, CDR2 YYDKDF (reference sequence).

The rearrangement joins TRBV3-1 (or the pseudogene TRBV3-2) to TRBJ2-3; no definite D call. Germline CDR1 and CDR2: LGHDT and YNNKEL (reference sequence). The CDR3 length is 16 residues. With 0 bases removed from V and 0 bases from J, the gap between germline ends came to 10 bases. CDR3 loop: CASSQDPGASTDTQYF. CDR3 nucleotides: TGTGCCAGCAGCCAAGATCCAGGCGCTAGCACAGATACGCAGTATTTT.

The chain employs TRBV18 and TRBJ1-1; 7 bases align to TRBD1. This CDR3 spans 14 amino acids. The V and J ends lost 2 bases and 3 bases, in that order; junction bases with no gene match: 3. CDR1 is KGHSH, CDR2 LQKENI, per germline. The chain's CDR3 is CASSPTGVHTEAFF. CDR3 nucleotide sequence: TGTGCCAGCTCACCAACAGGGGTTCACACTGAAGCTTTCTTT.

The chain's CDR3 is CASTPNGYGGETQYF. The CDR3 DNA is TGTGCCAGCACCCCAAACGGATACGGCGGAGAGACCCAGTACTTC. The chain employs TRBV11-1 and TRBJ2-5; D ambiguous. The CDR3 covers 15 residues. V was clipped by 7 bases and J by 4 bases, with 19 bases between them. Germline V gives CDR1 SGHAT, CDR2 FQDESV (reference sequence).

The J gene is TRBJ2-5, the V gene TRBV7-9; D is possibly TRBD2 (5 bases). Trimming cost V 5 bases and J 7 bases, with 17 bases left between them. This CDR3 region has 14 residues. Germline CDR1 reads SEHNR; CDR2 reads FQNEAQ (reference sequence). As DNA, the CDR3 is TGTGCCAGCAGCCCCCGGGCCTTAAGCGGGACCCAGTACTTC. Amino acids: CASSPRALSGTQYF.

The chain couples TRBV21-1 to TRBJ2-1; the table assigns TRBD1, which was not confirmed against the DNA. TRBV21-1 is a known pseudogene. The CDR3 totals 14 residues. The CDR3 protein is CASSKGGEYNEQFF. The CDR3 nucleotides read TGTGCCAGCAGCAAAGGGGGCGAATACAATGAGCAGTTCTTC.

The chain couples TRBV19 to TRBJ2-1, with 8 bases matching TRBD2. The CDR3 is 17 residues long. Germline V CDR1 and CDR2: LNHDA, SQIVND (reference sequence). J gave up 5 bases and V 5 bases, and 14 bases lay outside the gene matches. CDR3 protein: CASSPGSGSSGNNEQFF. As DNA, the CDR3 is TGTGCCAGTAGTCCCGGGAGCGGGAGTTCGGGGAACAATGAGCAGTTCTTC.

The gene calls are TRBV19 and TRBJ2-7, with 7 bases identical to TRBD2. The CDR3 length is 13 residues. Germline assignment: CDR1 LNHDA and CDR2 SQIVND (reference sequence). Trimming cost V 3 bases and J 2 bases; bases outside gene matches: 1. The CDR3 DNA reads as TGTGCCAGTAGTATTGGGACTACCTACGAGCAGTACTTC. This codes for CASSIGTTYEQYF.

The chain is built from TRBV11-3 and TRBJ2-1; no firm D call. Germline V gene data show CDR1 as SGHNT and CDR2 as YENEEA. V was clipped by 1 base and J by 3 bases, with 4 bases between them. The CDR3 is 13 amino acids. The CDR3: CASSLADYNEQFF. As DNA, the CDR3 is TGTGCCAGCAGCTTAGCAGACTACAATGAGCAGTTCTTC. Variable domain in full (rest from reference TRBV11-3 and TRBJ2-1): EAGVVQSPRYKIIEKKQPVAFWCNPISGHNTLYWYLQNLGQGPELLIRYENEEAVDDSQLPKDRFSAERLKGVDSTLKIQPAELGDSAVYLCASSLADYNEQFFGPGTRLTVL.

The chain recombines TRBV6-5 with TRBJ1-5; 7 bases line up with TRBD1. The CDR3 consists of 15 residues. Germline V gene data show CDR1 as MNHEY and CDR2 as SVGAGI. Losses at the gene ends were 6 bases for V and 5 bases for J; bases not matched to a gene: 10. The CDR3 region is CASSYDRVMDQPQHF. DNA for the CDR3: TGTGCCAGCAGCTACGACAGGGTAATGGATCAGCCCCAGCATTTT.

This clone was detected a few times. V is TRBV6-5 and J is TRBJ2-2; TRBD1 aligns across 7 bases. Per germline, CDR1 MNHEY and CDR2 SVGAGI. CDR3 length equals 13 residues. Unmatched junction bases numbered 3, after V lost 5 bases and J lost 6 bases. In DNA, the CDR3 is TGTGCCAGCAGTAGACAGGGATCCGGGGAGCTGTTTTTT. This encodes CASSRQGSGELFF.